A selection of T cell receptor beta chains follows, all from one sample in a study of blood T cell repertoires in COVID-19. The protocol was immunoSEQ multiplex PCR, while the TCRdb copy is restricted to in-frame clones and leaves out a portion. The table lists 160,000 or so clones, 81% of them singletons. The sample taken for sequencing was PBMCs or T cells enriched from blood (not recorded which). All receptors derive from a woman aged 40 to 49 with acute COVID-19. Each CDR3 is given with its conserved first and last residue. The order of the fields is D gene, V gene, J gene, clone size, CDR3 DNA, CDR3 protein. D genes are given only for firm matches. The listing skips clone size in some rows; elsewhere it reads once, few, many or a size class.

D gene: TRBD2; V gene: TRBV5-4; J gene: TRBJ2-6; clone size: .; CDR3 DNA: TGTGCCAGCAGCTTGACACTAGCGGGCCCCTCTGGGGCCAACGTCCTGACTTTC; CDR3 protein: CASSLTLAGPSGANVLTF
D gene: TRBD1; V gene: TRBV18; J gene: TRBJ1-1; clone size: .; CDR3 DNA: TGTGCCAGCTCACCACCGGAACATCCCAGGGGGACTGAAGCTTTCTTT; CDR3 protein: CASSPPEHPRGTEAFF
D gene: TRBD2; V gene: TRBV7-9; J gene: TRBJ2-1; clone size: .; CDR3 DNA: TGTGCCAGCAGCCTTACCATAGCGGGAGGTCCAAGCGATGAGCAGTTCTTC; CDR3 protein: CASSLTIAGGPSDEQFF
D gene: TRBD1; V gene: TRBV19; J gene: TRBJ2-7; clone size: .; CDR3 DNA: TGTGCCAGTAGGGGACAGGGGTCCCACTACGAGCAGTACTTC; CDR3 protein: CASRGQGSHYEQYF
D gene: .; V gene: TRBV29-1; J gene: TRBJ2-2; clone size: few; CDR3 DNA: TGCAGCGTTGGGGAGGCCGGGGAGCTGTTTTTT; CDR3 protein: CSVGEAGELFF
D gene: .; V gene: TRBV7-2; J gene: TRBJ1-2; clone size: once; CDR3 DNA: TGTGCCAGCAGCACCCTCTCCCTAGGCTATGGCTACACCTTC; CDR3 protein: CASSTLSLGYGYTF
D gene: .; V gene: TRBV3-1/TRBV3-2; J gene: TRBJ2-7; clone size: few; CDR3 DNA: TGTGCCAGCAGCCACCACCGGGAAACCTACGAGCAGTACTTC; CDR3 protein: CASSHHRETYEQYF
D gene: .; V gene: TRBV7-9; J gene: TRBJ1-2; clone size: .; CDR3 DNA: TGTGCCAGCAGCTTAGTGGGGAGAGGTGGCTACACCTTC; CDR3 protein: CASSLVGRGGYTF
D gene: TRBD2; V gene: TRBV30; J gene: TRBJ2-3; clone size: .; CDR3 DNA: TGTGCCTGGAGTGTGGCGGGAGCACCAAAAAGCACAGATACGCAGTATTTT; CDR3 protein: CAWSVAGAPKSTDTQYF
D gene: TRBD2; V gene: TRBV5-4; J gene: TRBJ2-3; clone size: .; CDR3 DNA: TGTGCCAGCAGCCGACCGGGGGGGGGAGCAGATACGCAGTATTTT; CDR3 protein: CASSRPGGGADTQYF
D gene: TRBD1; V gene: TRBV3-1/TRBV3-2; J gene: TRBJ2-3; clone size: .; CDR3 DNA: TGTGCCAGCAGCCATCGGACAGGGACCACAGATACGCAGTATTTT; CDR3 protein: CASSHRTGTTDTQYF
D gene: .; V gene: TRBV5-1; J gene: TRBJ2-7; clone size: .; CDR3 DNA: TGCGCCAGCAGCCCGGGAGGGACAGAGCGATACGAGCAGTACTTC; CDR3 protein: CASSPGGTERYEQYF
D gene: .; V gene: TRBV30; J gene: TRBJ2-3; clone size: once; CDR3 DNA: TGTGCCTGGATCTTCCCCGGTCAGGTGGATACGCAGTATTTT; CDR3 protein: CAWIFPGQVDTQYF
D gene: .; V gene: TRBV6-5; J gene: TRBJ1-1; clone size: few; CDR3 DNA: TGTGCCAGCAGTTTGACAAGCCCTTTTGTTGGGACTGAAGCTTTCTTT; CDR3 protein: CASSLTSPFVGTEAFF
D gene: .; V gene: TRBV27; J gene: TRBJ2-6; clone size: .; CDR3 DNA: TGTGCCAGCAGTTTAACAGGGTCTGGGGCCAACGTCCTGACTTTC; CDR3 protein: CASSLTGSGANVLTF
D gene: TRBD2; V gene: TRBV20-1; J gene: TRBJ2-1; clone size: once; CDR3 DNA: TGCAGTGCTAGTCCTGGACTAGCGGGAGAGGGATGGAATGAGCAGTTCTTC; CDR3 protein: CSASPGLAGEGWNEQFF
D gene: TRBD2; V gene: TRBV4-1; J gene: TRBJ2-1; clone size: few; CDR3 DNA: TGCGCCAGCAGCCAGAACGGACTAGCGGAGAATGAGCAGTTCTTC; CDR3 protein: CASSQNGLAENEQFF
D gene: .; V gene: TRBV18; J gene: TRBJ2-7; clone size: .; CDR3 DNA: TGTGCCAGCTCACCGACTGGGGGCATCCCCGAGCAGTACTTC; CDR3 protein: CASSPTGGIPEQYF
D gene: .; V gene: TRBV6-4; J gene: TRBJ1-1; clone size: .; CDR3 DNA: TGTGCCAGCAGTGAAAGTTACAGAAACACTGAAGCTTTCTTT; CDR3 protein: CASSESYRNTEAFF
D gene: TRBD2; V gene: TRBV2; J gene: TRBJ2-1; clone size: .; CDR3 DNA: TGTGCCAGCAGTGAAACGGGCCTAGCGGGATACAATGAGCAGTTCTTC; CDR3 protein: CASSETGLAGYNEQFF
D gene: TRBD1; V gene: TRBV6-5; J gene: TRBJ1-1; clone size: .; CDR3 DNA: TGTGCCAGCAGTAGAAGGACAGGGGAGGGCACTGAAGCTTTCTTT; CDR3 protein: CASSRRTGEGTEAFF
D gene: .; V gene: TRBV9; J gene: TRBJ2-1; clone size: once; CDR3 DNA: TGTGCCAGCAGCGGGCCGGGGAGCTCCTACAATGAGCAGTTCTTC; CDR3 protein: CASSGPGSSYNEQFF
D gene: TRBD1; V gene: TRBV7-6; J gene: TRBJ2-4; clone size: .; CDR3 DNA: TGTGCCAGCAGCTCCACCGCGTATCAGGGGGACATTCAGTACTTC; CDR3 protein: CASSSTAYQGDIQYF
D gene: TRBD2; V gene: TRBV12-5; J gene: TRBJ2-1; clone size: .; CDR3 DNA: TGTGCTAGTGGTTTGAGGCTAGCGGGAGGGCGGGGCGAGCAGTTCTTC; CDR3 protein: CASGLRLAGGRGEQFF
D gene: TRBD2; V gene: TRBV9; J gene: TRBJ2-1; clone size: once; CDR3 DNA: TGTGCCAGCACCCCGACTAGCGGGAGGGCAGGTGAGCAGTTCTTC; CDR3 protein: CASTPTSGRAGEQFF
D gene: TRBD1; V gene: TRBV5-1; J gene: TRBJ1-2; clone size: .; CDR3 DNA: TGCGCCAGCAGCTCGACGGGACAGCCTACTTATGGCTACACCTTC; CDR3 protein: CASSSTGQPTYGYTF
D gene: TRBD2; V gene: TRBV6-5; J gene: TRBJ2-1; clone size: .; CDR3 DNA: TGTGCCAGCAGGGTAGCGGGAGGGTACAATGAGCAGTTCTTC; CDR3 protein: CASRVAGGYNEQFF
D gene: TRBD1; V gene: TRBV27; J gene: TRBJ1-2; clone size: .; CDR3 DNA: TGTGCCAGCAGCCCTCTCACCCCTACAGGGGAGAACTATGGCTACACCTTC; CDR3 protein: CASSPLTPTGENYGYTF
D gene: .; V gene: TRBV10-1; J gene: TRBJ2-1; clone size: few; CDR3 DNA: TGCGCCAGCAGTGAGCGGGAGATATACAATGAGCAGTTCTTC; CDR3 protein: CASSEREIYNEQFF
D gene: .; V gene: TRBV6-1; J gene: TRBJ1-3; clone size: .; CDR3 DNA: TGTGCCAGCAGTGACAACATTCCGGGTCCAACCTCTGGAAACACCATATATTTT; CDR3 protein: CASSDNIPGPTSGNTIYF
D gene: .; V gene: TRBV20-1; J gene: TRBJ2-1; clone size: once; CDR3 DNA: TGCAGTGCTAATGATCTCGATGAGCAGTTCTTC; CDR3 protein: CSANDLDEQFF
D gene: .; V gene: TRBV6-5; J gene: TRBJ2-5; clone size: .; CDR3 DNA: TGTGCCAGCAGTTTTAGACCGGGAGAGACCCAGTACTTC; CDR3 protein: CASSFRPGETQYF
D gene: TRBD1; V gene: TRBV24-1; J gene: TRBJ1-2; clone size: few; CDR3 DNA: TGTGCCACCAGTGACAAGACAGGGGGCCCTCCCTATGGCTACACCTTC; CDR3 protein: CATSDKTGGPPYGYTF
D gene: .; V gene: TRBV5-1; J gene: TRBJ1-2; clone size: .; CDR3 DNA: TGCGCCAGCAGCGCGGGGACCACCCAATGGTATGGCTACACCTTC; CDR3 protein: CASSAGTTQWYGYTF
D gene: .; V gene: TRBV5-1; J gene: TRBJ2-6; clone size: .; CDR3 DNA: TGCGCCAGCAGCTTGGCCGGGACATCTACGGGAGGGGCCAACGTCCTGACTTTC; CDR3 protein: CASSLAGTSTGGANVLTF
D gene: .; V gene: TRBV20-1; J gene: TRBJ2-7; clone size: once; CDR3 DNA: TGCAGTGCTAGTAGGGCCGGACTACCAGCCTACGAGCAGTACTTC; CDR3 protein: CSASRAGLPAYEQYF
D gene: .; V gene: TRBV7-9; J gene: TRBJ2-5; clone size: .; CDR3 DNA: TGTGCCAGCAGCTTAGCCAGATACCAAGAGACCCAGTACTTC; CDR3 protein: CASSLARYQETQYF
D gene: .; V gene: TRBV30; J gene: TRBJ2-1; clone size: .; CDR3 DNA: TGTGCCTGGACCCTTACCGGGACAGAGCAGTTCTTC; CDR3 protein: CAWTLTGTEQFF
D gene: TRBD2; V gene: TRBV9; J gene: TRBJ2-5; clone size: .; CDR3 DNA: TGTGCCAGCAGCGCAACTAGCGGGACTTTTGAGACCCAGTACTTC; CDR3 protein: CASSATSGTFETQYF
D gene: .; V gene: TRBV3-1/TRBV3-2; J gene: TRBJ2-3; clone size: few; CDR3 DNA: TGTGCCAGCAGCCTAACAGGAATGACCACAGATACGCAGTATTTT; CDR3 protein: CASSLTGMTTDTQYF
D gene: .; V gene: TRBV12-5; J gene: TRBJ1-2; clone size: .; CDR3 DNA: TGTGCTAGTGGACTTATCTATGGCTACACCTTC; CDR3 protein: CASGLIYGYTF
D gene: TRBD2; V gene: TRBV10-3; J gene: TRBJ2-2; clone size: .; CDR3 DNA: TGTGCCATCAGTGAACAGAGCGGGAGGGCCGGCACCGGGGAGCTGTTTTTT; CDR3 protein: CAISEQSGRAGTGELFF
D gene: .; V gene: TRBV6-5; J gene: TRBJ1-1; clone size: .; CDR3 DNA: TGTGCCACCCGTATTATGAACACTGAAGCTTTCTTT; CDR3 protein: CATRIMNTEAFF
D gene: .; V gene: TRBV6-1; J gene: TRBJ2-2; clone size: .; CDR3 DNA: TGTGCCAGCAGTGAATGGCAGAACACCGGGGAGCTGTTTTTT; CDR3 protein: CASSEWQNTGELFF
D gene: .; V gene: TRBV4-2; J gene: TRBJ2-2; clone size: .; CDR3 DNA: TGTGCCAGGGAGCGGAAGGTGGAGACGAGTCGGGGGAACACCGGGGAGCTGTTTTTT; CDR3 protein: CARERKVETSRGNTGELFF
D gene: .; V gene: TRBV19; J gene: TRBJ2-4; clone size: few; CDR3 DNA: TGTGCCAGTAGTACGGGTTCGGGAGTAGCCCAAAACATTCAGTACTTC; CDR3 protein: CASSTGSGVAQNIQYF
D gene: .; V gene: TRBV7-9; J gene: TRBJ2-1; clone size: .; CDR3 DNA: TGTGCCAGCAGCTTAGGAGGGGGTACCTACAATGAGCAGTTCTTC; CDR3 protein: CASSLGGGTYNEQFF
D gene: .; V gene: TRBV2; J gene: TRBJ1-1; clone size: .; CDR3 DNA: TGTGCCAGCAGTGATTCATTGAACACTGAAGCTTTCTTT; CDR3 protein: CASSDSLNTEAFF
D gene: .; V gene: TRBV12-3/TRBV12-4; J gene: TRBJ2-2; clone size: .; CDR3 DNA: TGTGCCAGCAGTCCTACAGGTTCCGGGGAGCTGTTTTTT; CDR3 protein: CASSPTGSGELFF
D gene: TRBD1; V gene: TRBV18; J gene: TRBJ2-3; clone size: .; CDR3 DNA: TGTGCCAGCTCACCTGGGACAGAACACACAGATACGCAGTATTTT; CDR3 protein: CASSPGTEHTDTQYF
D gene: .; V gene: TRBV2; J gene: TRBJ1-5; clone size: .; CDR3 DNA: TGTGCCGGATCGGACAGTTCGAGCAATCAGCCCCAGCATTTT; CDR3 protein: CAGSDSSSNQPQHF
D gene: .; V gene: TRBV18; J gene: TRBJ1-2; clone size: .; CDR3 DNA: TGTGCCAGCTCAACTGTCCCCTATGGCTACACCTTC; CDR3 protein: CASSTVPYGYTF
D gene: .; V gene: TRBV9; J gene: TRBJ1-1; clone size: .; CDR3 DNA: TGTGCCAGCAGCGTAGTGAGGTCTATGAACACTGAAGCTTTCTTT; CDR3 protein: CASSVVRSMNTEAFF
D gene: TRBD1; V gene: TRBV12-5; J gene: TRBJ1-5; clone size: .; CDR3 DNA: TGTGCTAGTGCCCTTGGACAGGGGAGCCGCAATCAGCCCCAGCATTTT; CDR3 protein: CASALGQGSRNQPQHF
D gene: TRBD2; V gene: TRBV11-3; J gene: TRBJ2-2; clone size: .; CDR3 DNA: TGTGCCAGCAGCTCTTGGACTAGCGGGAGATATTCCGGGGAGCTGTTTTTT; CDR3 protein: CASSSWTSGRYSGELFF